This entry features one T cell receptor beta chain sequence. The antigen is undetermined. This sample is drawn from a study of chemoradiotherapy in HPV16-positive cancers. Study at large: A couple of HPV16-positive patients' cells yielded candidate HPV-specific clones and common motifs.

Some clones are missing from TCRdb's copy, which holds only in-frame ones; the method was immunoSEQ multiplex PCR. Among 3,500 to 4,500 clones, roughly nine tenths were seen once, and the ten largest hold about 3.1%. Study-wide points: HPV-responsive T-cell expansion during chemoradiotherapy was linked to improved recurrence-free survival in HPV16-positive patients.

This CDR3 comprises 15 residues. Trimming took 7 bases from V and 7 from J, leaving 20 bases between them. Germline loops: CDR1 WSHSY, CDR2 SAAADI. The chain recombines TRBV10-2 with TRBJ2-1; a weak D match, TRBD2 (7 bases). This clonotype was sampled from a human donor with HPV-associated anogenital cancer. This material was obtained from a patient who underwent chemoradiotherapy. Written as DNA, the CDR3 is TGCGCCAGCAAGGGGGAGACTAGCTGGCGGAATGAGCAGTTCTTC. Encoded protein: CASKGETSWRNEQFF.